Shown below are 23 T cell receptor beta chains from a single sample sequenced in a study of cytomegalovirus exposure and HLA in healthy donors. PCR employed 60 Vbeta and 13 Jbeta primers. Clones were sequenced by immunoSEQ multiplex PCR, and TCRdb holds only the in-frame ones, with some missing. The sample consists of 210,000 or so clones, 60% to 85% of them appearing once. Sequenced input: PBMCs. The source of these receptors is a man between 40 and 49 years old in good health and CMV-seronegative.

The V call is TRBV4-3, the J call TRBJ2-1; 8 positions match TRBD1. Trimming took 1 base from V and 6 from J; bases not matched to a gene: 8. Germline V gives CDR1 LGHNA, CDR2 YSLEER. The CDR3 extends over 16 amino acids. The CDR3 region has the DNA TGCGCCAGCAGCCAAGTGGGACAGGTGTTCGGCAATGAGCAGTTCTTC. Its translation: CASSQVGQVFGNEQFF.

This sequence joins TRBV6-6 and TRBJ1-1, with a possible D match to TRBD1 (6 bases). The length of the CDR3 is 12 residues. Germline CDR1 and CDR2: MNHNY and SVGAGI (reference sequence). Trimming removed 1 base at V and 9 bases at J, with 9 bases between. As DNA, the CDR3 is TGTGCCAGCAGTTACTTGGACAGCCAAGCTTTCTTT. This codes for CASSYLDSQAFF.

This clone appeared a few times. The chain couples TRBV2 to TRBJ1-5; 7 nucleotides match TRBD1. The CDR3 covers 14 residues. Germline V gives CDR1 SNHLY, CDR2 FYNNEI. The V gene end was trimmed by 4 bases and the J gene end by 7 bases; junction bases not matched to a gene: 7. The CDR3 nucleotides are TGTGCCAGCAGTGTCAGGGGGAGTCTGCAGCCCCAGCATTTT. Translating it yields CASSVRGSLQPQHF.

For the CDR3, the DNA is TGTGCCAGCAAGTGGGGGACAGCGAACACCGGGGAGCTGTTTTTT. It encodes CASKWGTANTGELFF. The chain joins TRBV2 to TRBJ2-2; 7 nucleotides match TRBD1. The CDR3 has 15 residues. The J segment lost 0 bases and the V segment lost 7 bases, leaving 5 bases of the junction unmatched. The V gene's germline CDR1 is SNHLY and CDR2 FYNNEI.

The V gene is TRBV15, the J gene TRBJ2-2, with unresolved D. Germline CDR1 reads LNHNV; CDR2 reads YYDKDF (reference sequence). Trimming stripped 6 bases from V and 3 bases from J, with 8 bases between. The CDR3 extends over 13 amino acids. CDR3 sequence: CATSKIYTGELFF. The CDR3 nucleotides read TGTGCCACCAGTAAAATTTACACCGGGGAGCTGTTTTTT.

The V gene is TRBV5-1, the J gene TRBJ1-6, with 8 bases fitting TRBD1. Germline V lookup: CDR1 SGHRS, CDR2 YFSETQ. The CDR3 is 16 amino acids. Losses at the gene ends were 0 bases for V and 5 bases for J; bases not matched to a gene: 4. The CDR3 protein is CASSLEGDRHNSPLHF. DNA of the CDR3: TGCGCCAGCAGCTTGGAGGGGGACAGGCATAATTCACCCCTCCACTTT.

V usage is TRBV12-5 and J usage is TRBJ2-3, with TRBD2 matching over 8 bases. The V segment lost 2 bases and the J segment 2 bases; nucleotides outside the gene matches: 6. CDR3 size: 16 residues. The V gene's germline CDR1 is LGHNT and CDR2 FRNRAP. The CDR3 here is CASGLSGGGLTDTQYF. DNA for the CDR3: TGTGCTAGTGGTTTGTCCGGGGGGGGCCTCACAGATACGCAGTATTTT.

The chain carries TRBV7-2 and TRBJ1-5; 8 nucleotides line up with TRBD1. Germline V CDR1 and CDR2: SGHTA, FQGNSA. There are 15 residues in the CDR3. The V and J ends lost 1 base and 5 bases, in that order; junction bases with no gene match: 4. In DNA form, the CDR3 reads TGTGCCAGCAGCTTAGGAGACAGGGGCCATCAGCCCCAGCATTTT. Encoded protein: CASSLGDRGHQPQHF.

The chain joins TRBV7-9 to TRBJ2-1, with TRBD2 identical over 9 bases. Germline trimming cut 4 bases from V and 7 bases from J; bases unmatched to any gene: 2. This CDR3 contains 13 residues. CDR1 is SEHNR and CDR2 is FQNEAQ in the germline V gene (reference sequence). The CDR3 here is CASSSSGGNEQFF. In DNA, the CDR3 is TGTGCCAGCAGCTCGAGCGGGGGGAATGAGCAGTTCTTC.

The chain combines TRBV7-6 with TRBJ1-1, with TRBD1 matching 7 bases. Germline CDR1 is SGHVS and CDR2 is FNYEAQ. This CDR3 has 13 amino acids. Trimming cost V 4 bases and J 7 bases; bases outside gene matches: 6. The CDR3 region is CASSSDRVGEAFF. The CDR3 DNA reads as TGTGCCAGCAGCTCCGACAGGGTAGGTGAAGCTTTCTTT.

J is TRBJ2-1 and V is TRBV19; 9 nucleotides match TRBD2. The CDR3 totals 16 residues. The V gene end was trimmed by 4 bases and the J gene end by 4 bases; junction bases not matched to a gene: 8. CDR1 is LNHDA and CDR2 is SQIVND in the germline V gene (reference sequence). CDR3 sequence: CASSTSGAPPYNEQFF. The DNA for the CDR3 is TGTGCCAGTAGTACTAGCGGGGCCCCCCCATACAATGAGCAGTTCTTC. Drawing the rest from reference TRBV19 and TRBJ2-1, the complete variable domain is DGGITQSPKYLFRKEGQNVTLSCEQNLNHDAMYWYRQDPGQGLRLIYYSQIVNDFQKGDIAEGYSVSREKKESFPLTVTSAQKNPTAFYLCASSTSGAPPYNEQFFGPGTRLTVL.

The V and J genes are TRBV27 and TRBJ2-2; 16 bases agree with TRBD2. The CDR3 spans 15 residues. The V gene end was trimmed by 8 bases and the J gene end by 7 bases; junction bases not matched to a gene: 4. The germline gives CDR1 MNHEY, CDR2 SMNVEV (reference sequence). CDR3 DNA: TGTGCCAGCGGGACTAGCGGGAGGGCCGACGGGGAGCTGTTTTTT. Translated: CASGTSGRADGELFF.

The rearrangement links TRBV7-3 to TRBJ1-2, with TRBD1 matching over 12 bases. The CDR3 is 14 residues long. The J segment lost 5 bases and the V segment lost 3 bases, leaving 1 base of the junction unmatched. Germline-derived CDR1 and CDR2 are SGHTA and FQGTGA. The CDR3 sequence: CASSLGQGAYGYTF. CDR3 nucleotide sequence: TGTGCCAGCAGCTTGGGACAGGGGGCTTATGGCTACACCTTC.

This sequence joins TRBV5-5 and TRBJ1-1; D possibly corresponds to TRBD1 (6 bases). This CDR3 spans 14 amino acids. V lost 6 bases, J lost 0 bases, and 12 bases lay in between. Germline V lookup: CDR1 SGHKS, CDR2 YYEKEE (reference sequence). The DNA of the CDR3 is TGTGCCAGCACCCTACAGGGACTGAACACTGAAGCTTTCTTT. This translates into CASTLQGLNTEAFF.

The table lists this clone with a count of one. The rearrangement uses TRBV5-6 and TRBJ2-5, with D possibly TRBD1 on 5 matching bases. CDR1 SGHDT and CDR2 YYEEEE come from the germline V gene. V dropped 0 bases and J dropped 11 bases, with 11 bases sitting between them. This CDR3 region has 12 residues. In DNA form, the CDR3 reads TGTGCCAGCAGCTTGGGGGGCAGAGAGCAGTACTTC. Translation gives CASSLGGREQYF. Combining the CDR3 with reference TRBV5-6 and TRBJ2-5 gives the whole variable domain DAGVTQSPTHLIKTRGQQVTLRCSPKSGHDTVSWYQQALGQGPQFIFQYYEEEERQRGNFPDRFSGHQFPNYSSELNVNALLLGDSALYLCASSLGGREQYFGPGTRLLVL.

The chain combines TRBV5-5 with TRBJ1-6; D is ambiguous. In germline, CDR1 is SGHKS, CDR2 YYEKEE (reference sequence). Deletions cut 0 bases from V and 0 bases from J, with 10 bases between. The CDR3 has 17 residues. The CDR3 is CASSLGPQSSYNSPLHF. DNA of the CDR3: TGTGCCAGCAGCTTGGGGCCCCAAAGCTCCTATAATTCACCCCTCCACTTT.

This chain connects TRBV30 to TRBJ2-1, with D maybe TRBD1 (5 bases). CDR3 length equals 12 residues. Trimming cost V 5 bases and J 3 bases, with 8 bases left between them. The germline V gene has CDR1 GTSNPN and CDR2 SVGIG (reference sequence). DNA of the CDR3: TGTGCCTGGGGACACCTCTACAATGAGCAGTTCTTC. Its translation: CAWGHLYNEQFF. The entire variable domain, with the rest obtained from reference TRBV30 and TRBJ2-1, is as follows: SQTIHQWPATLVQPVGSPLSLECTVEGTSNPNLYWYRQAAGRGLQLLFYSVGIGQISSEVPQNLSASRPQDRQFILSSKKLLLSDSGFYLCAWGHLYNEQFFGPGTRLTVL.

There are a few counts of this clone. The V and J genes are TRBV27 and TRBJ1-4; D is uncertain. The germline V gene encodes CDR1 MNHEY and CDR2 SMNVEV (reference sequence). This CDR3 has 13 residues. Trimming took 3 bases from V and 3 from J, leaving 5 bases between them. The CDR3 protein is CASSFRANEKLFF. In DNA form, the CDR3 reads TGTGCCAGCAGTTTCCGGGCTAATGAAAAACTGTTTTTT.

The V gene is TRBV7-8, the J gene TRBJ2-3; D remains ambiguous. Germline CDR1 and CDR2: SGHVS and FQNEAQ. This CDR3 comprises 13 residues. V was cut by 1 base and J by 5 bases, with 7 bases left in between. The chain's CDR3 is CASSLVERDTQYF. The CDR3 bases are TGTGCCAGCAGCTTAGTTGAGAGAGATACGCAGTATTTT. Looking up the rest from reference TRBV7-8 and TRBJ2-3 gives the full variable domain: GAGVSQSPRYKVAKRGQDVALRCDPISGHVSLFWYQQALGQGPEFLTYFQNEAQLDKSGLPSDRFFAERPEGSVSTLKIQRTQQEDSAVYLCASSLVERDTQYFGPGTRLTVL.

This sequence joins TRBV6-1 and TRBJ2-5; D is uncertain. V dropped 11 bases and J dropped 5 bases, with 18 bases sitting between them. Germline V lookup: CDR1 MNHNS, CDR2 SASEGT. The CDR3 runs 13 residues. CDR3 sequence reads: CAARSPRRETQYF. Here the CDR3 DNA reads TGTGCCGCTCGGTCTCCGAGGCGGGAGACCCAGTACTTC.

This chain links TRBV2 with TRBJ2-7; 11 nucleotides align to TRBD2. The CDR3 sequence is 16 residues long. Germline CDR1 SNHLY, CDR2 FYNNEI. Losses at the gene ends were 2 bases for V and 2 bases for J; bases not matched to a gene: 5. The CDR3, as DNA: TGTGCCAGCAGTGAATTCGGTAGCGGGAGGGCCTACGAGCAGTACTTC. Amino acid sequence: CASSEFGSGRAYEQYF.

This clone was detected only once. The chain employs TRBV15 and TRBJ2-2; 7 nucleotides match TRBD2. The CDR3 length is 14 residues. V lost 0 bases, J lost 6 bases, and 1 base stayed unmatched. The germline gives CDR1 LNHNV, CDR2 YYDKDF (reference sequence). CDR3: CATSRDGGAGELFF. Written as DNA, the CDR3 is TGTGCCACCAGCAGAGATGGGGGGGCCGGGGAGCTGTTTTTT. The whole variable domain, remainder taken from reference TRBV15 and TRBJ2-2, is DAMVIQNPRYQVTQFGKPVTLSCSQTLNHNVMYWYQQKSSQAPKLLFHYYDKDFNNEADTPDNFQSRRPNTSFCFLDIRSPGLGDTAMYLCATSRDGGAGELFFGEGSRLTVL.

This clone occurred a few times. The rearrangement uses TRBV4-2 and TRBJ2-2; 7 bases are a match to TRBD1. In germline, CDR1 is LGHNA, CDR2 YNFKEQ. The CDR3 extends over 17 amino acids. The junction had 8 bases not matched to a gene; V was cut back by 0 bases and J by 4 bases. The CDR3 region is CASSQEGRGQVTGELFF. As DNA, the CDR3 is TGTGCCAGCAGCCAAGAGGGAAGGGGGCAGGTCACCGGGGAGCTGTTTTTT.